Shown below are 30 T cell receptor beta chains from a single sample sequenced in a study of blood T cell repertoires in COVID-19. Clones were sequenced by immunoSEQ multiplex PCR, and TCRdb holds only the in-frame ones, with some missing. The repertoire includes around 150,000 clones, 65% to 90% of them detected once, and more than 3% sits in the top ten. What was sequenced was peripheral blood. These TCRs come from a man aged 65 to 85 with acute or convalescent COVID-19.

The sample holds one count of this clone. The V call is TRBV7-3, the J call TRBJ1-1; no reliable D call. CDR3 size: 15 residues. Per the germline V gene, CDR1 is SGHTA and CDR2 is FQGTGA. V lost 5 bases and J 5 bases, leaving 18 bases between the germline ends. CDR3 sequence: CASSPEGLPGTEAFF. The CDR3, as DNA: TGTGCCAGCAGCCCCGAAGGGCTCCCGGGGACTGAAGCTTTCTTT.

The count of this clone is one. The chain combines TRBV9 with TRBJ2-1; D possibly corresponds to TRBD2 (6 bases). The V end was cut by 0 bases, the J end by 6 bases, with 16 bases between. The CDR3 consists of 16 residues. Germline assignment: CDR1 SGDLS and CDR2 YYNGEE. The CDR3: CASSVDGGPRTNEQFF. CDR3 in DNA: TGTGCCAGCAGCGTAGACGGGGGACCCAGGACCAATGAGCAGTTCTTC.

Only a few counts were recorded for this clone. In the same sample, other DNA sequences code for this CDR3. The CDR3 loop is CASSLGDRATGELFF. The CDR3 coding sequence is TGCGCCAGCAGCTTGGGGGACAGGGCCACCGGGGAGCTGTTTTTT. The rearrangement uses TRBV5-1 and TRBJ2-2; 9 bases are shared with TRBD1. The V and J ends lost 0 bases and 4 bases, in that order; junction bases with no gene match: 1. Germline V gene lookup returns CDR1 SGHRS and CDR2 YFSETQ. This CDR3 spans 15 amino acids.

The chain carries TRBV19 and TRBJ2-6, with 9 nucleotides matching TRBD1. CDR1 is LNHDA, CDR2 SQIVND, per germline (reference sequence). The CDR3 totals 16 residues. V was clipped by 4 bases and J by 2 bases; unmatched bases: 3. This CDR3 is CASSTGTGPGANVLTF. CDR3 DNA: TGTGCCAGTAGTACCGGGACAGGGCCTGGGGCCAACGTCCTGACTTTC.

The chain is built from TRBV29-1 and TRBJ2-4; D is uncertain. Germline V gene data show CDR1 as SQVTM and CDR2 as ANQGSEA. Trimming removed 4 bases at V and 0 bases at J, with 4 bases between. The length of the CDR3 is 12 residues. This CDR3 is CSVGLAKNIQYF. The DNA for the CDR3 is TGCAGCGTTGGACTAGCCAAAAACATTCAGTACTTC.

The chain combines TRBV6-5 with TRBJ1-6, with TRBD1 matching 9 bases. The germline V gene has CDR1 MNHEY and CDR2 SVGAGI. This CDR3 is 14 amino acids long. The V and J ends lost 5 bases and 10 bases, in that order; junction bases with no gene match: 6. The CDR3, as DNA: TGTGCCAGCAGTCGGGACAGGGAACGATCACCCCTCCACTTT. Translating gives CASSRDRERSPLHF.

The gene calls are TRBV7-2 and TRBJ2-5, with D tentatively TRBD2 (5 bases). Trimming pared 1 base from V and 6 bases from J, leaving 15 bases between. Germline V gives CDR1 SGHTA, CDR2 FQGNSA. The CDR3 runs to 15 residues. The CDR3 region has the DNA TGTGCCAGCAGCTTAGGGCGAGCGGCCGCGCAGACCCAGTACTTC. Translation: CASSLGRAAAQTQYF. Full variable domain (outside the CDR3, taken from reference TRBV7-2 and TRBJ2-5): GAGVSQSPSNKVTEKGKDVELRCDPISGHTALYWYRQSLGQGLEFLIYFQGNSAPDKSGLPSDRFSAERTGGSVSTLTIQRTQQEDSAVYLCASSLGRAAAQTQYFGPGTRLLVL.

This chain uses TRBV6-2 or TRBV6-3 with TRBJ2-3, with D tentatively TRBD2 (6 bases). The CDR3 loop spans 14 amino acids. V was cut by 4 bases and J by 4 bases, with 12 bases left in between. CDR1 is MNHEY, CDR2 SVGEGT, per germline. The CDR3 nucleotides read TGTGCCAGCAGTTTAATAGGGGAGGCAGATACGCAGTATTTT. Amino acids: CASSLIGEADTQYF.

V is TRBV7-9 and J is TRBJ1-3; D unclear. This CDR3 is 16 amino acids long. Trimming took 0 bases from V and 2 from J, leaving 11 bases between them. CDR1 is SEHNR, CDR2 FQNEAQ, per germline (reference sequence). CDR3 loop: CASSLAGGSPGNTIYF. Here the CDR3 DNA reads TGTGCCAGCAGCTTAGCCGGAGGGAGCCCTGGAAACACCATATATTTT.

This rearrangement joins TRBV19 to TRBJ1-2; 7 bases fit TRBD1. V was clipped by 5 bases and J by 4 bases; unmatched bases: 16. Germline CDR1 and CDR2: LNHDA and SQIVND (reference sequence). The CDR3 is 17 amino acids. The CDR3 sequence is CASSGSYPRTGGYGYTF. CDR3 DNA sequence: TGTGCCAGTAGTGGCAGCTACCCTCGGACAGGAGGCTATGGCTACACCTTC.

The J gene is TRBJ2-3, the V gene TRBV13; 14 nucleotides match TRBD2. Looked up from germline, CDR1 is PRHDT and CDR2 is FYEKMQ (reference sequence). The CDR3 covers 17 residues. The trim removed 3 bases at V and 5 bases at J, leaving 7 bases unmatched. CDR3 sequence (DNA): TGTGCCAGCAGCTTCTTGACTAGCGGGAGGGCCGTAGATACGCAGTATTTT. It yields the protein CASSFLTSGRAVDTQYF.

The chain joins TRBV9 to TRBJ2-2; 12 nucleotides match TRBD2. The V gene end was trimmed by 3 bases and the J gene end by 6 bases; junction bases not matched to a gene: 6. The CDR3 has 16 residues. The germline gives CDR1 SGDLS, CDR2 YYNGEE. The CDR3 DNA is TGTGCCAGCAGCGCACGACTAGCGGGAGTATCCGGGGAGCTGTTTTTT. Amino acids: CASSARLAGVSGELFF.

About this clone: The junction differs from germline at one of its ends, possibly a read error. The chain uses TRBV7-7 and TRBJ2-2, with 7 bases matching TRBD1. CDR1 is SSHAT, CDR2 FNYEAQ, per germline (reference sequence). The CDR3 has 14 amino acids. The CDR3 DNA reads as TGTGCTAGCAGCTTAAATACAGGGGCCGGGGAGCTGTTTTTT. It is translated as CASSLNTGAGELFF.

This clone has at least ten counts. The V call is TRBV4-2, the J call TRBJ2-1; the match to TRBD1 covers 11 bases. The CDR3 length is 13 residues. CDR1 LGHNA and CDR2 YNFKEQ come from the germline V gene. The ends lost 0 bases at V and 14 bases at J; junction bases unmatched: 3. The CDR3 nucleotides are TGTGCCAGCAGCCAAGACGGGACAGGGGGAGAGTTCTTC. It specifies CASSQDGTGGEFF.

The chain joins TRBV5-1 to TRBJ2-3; 11 bases align to TRBD2. The germline V gene has CDR1 SGHRS and CDR2 YFSETQ. J gave up 4 bases and V 5 bases, and 6 bases lay outside the gene matches. The CDR3 extends over 15 amino acids. This chain's CDR3 is CASSLAGGDADTQYF. CDR3 in DNA: TGCGCCAGCAGTTTAGCGGGGGGGGACGCAGATACGCAGTATTTT. Full variable domain (remainder filled in from reference TRBV5-1 and TRBJ2-3): KAGVTQTPRYLIKTRGQQVTLSCSPISGHRSVSWYQQTPGQGLQFLFEYFSETQRNKGNFPGRFSGRQFSNSRSEMNVSTLELGDSALYLCASSLAGGDADTQYFGPGTRLTVL.

This chain links TRBV5-6 with TRBJ1-6; no clear D. V was cut by 1 base and J by 14 bases, with 16 bases left in between. The CDR3 covers 14 residues. Germline V gene lookup returns CDR1 SGHDT and CDR2 YYEEEE. CDR3 bases: TGTGCCAGCAGCTTGAACGGCCCCGCGGAATCCCTCCACTTT. It codes for CASSLNGPAESLHF. The variable domain in full, completed from reference TRBV5-6 and TRBJ1-6, reads DAGVTQSPTHLIKTRGQQVTLRCSPKSGHDTVSWYQQALGQGPQFIFQYYEEEERQRGNFPDRFSGHQFPNYSSELNVNALLLGDSALYLCASSLNGPAESLHFGNGTRLTVT.

This chain connects TRBV19 to TRBJ2-7, with TRBD2 matching over 7 bases. CDR1 is LNHDA, CDR2 SQIVND, per germline (reference sequence). The CDR3 consists of 15 residues. V dropped 2 bases and J dropped 2; count of bases not matched to a gene: 6. The CDR3 DNA is TGTGCCAGTAGTATACGTGGGGGGGGACCCTACGAGCAGTACTTC. Translated: CASSIRGGGPYEQYF. Full variable domain (missing parts from reference TRBV19 and TRBJ2-7): DGGITQSPKYLFRKEGQNVTLSCEQNLNHDAMYWYRQDPGQGLRLIYYSQIVNDFQKGDIAEGYSVSREKKESFPLTVTSAQKNPTAFYLCASSIRGGGPYEQYFGPGTRLTVT.

This clone was detected a few times. The V gene is TRBV5-1, the J gene TRBJ1-2; 9 bases align to TRBD1. V lost 5 bases, J lost 1 base, and 6 bases stayed unmatched. Germline V gene lookup returns CDR1 SGHRS and CDR2 YFSETQ. The length of the CDR3 is 15 residues. The CDR3 here is CASRYRTGDNYGYTF. The DNA of the CDR3 is TGCGCCAGCAGATATCGGACAGGGGATAACTATGGCTACACCTTC. The full variable domain, with the rest looked up from reference TRBV5-1 and TRBJ1-2, is KAGVTQTPRYLIKTRGQQVTLSCSPISGHRSVSWYQQTPGQGLQFLFEYFSETQRNKGNFPGRFSGRQFSNSRSEMNVSTLELGDSALYLCASRYRTGDNYGYTFGSGTRLTVV.

In its sample, this clone was seen a few times. J is TRBJ2-1 and V is TRBV27, with 10 nucleotides matching TRBD2. The V gene's germline CDR1 is MNHEY and CDR2 SMNVEV (reference sequence). This CDR3 contains 14 residues. V dropped 6 bases and J dropped 4; count of bases not matched to a gene: 3. The CDR3 sequence is CASRVSGRYNEQFF. CDR3 bases: TGTGCCAGCAGAGTTAGCGGGAGGTACAATGAGCAGTTCTTC.

The chain joins TRBV24-1 to TRBJ2-3, with a possible D match to TRBD2 (6 bases). Germline CDR1 is KGHDR and CDR2 is SFDVKD. This CDR3 is 15 amino acids long. V lost 6 bases, J lost 0 bases, and 12 bases lay in between. In DNA form, the CDR3 reads TGTGCCACCAGTCCGACTAGACCAAGCACAGATACGCAGTATTTT. Residues: CATSPTRPSTDTQYF.

There are a few counts of this clone. The CDR3 sequence is CASSDGAGEANEQFF. The DNA of the CDR3 is TGTGCCAGCAGTGACGGGGCGGGAGAAGCCAATGAGCAGTTCTTC. V usage is TRBV6-4 and J usage is TRBJ2-1; 7 bases match TRBD2. V shed 2 bases and J 6 bases; nucleotides not matched to a gene: 7. From germline, CDR1 is MRHNA and CDR2 SNTAGT. CDR3 size: 15 residues.

This rearrangement joins TRBV28 to TRBJ2-1; 12 bases align to TRBD2. This CDR3 has 15 residues. CDR1 is MDHEN and CDR2 is SYDVKM in the germline V gene. The ends lost 5 bases at V and 6 bases at J; junction bases unmatched: 5. CDR3 protein: CASSLTSGSINEQFF. The CDR3 nucleotides read TGTGCCAGCAGTCTGACTAGCGGGAGTATCAATGAGCAGTTCTTC.

This chain uses TRBV20-1 with TRBJ2-5; 7 nucleotides align to TRBD2. Germline loops: CDR1 DFQATT, CDR2 SNEGSKA (reference sequence). V was pared by 3 bases and J by 2 bases, with 6 bases of the junction left unmatched. The CDR3 sequence is 14 residues long. The CDR3 sequence: CSASHGGGQETQYF. CDR3 DNA: TGCAGTGCTAGTCACGGGGGAGGGCAAGAGACCCAGTACTTC.

This CDR3 is CASSGDILGELFF. DNA of the CDR3: TGCGCCAGCAGCGGTGACATTCTCGGGGAGCTGTTTTTT. The chain employs TRBV5-1 and TRBJ2-2, with unresolved D. The CDR3 has 13 amino acids. Per the germline V gene, CDR1 is SGHRS and CDR2 is YFSETQ. The germline V and J ends were trimmed by 4 bases and 7 bases, with 11 bases remaining between them.

This sequence joins TRBV5-1 and TRBJ2-3; 11 nucleotides match TRBD2. After removal of 4 bases from V and 0 bases from J, the junction contained 1 base not matched to a gene. This CDR3 has 15 amino acids. CDR1 is SGHRS, CDR2 YFSETQ, per germline. The CDR3 sequence is CASSRTSGSTDTQYF. The CDR3 nucleotides read TGCGCCAGCAGCAGGACTAGCGGGAGCACAGATACGCAGTATTTT.

The chain combines TRBV11-3 with TRBJ2-2, with D unresolved. The germline CDR1 and CDR2 sequences are SGHNT and YENEEA. The CDR3 is 14 residues long. V gave up 0 bases and J gave up 8 bases, with 10 bases separating them. The chain's CDR3 is CASSLDSPEGELFF. The CDR3 DNA follows: TGTGCCAGCAGCTTAGATAGCCCAGAAGGGGAGCTGTTTTTT.

The chain is built from TRBV6-5 and TRBJ2-1; TRBD2 aligns across 7 bases. Germline CDR1 MNHEY, CDR2 SVGAGI. Trimming removed 1 base from V and 7 bases from J; junction bases left unmatched: 1. The CDR3 is 13 residues long. In DNA form, the CDR3 reads TGTGCCAGCAGTTACTTTAGCGGGAATGAGCAGTTCTTC. Translated: CASSYFSGNEQFF.

In its sample, this clone was seen a few times. This chain connects TRBV19 to TRBJ2-2, with 7 bases that match TRBD1. The CDR3 sequence is 16 residues long. The germline V gene encodes CDR1 LNHDA and CDR2 SQIVND (reference sequence). The V gene end was trimmed by 5 bases and the J gene end by 6 bases; junction bases not matched to a gene: 12. DNA for the CDR3: TGTGCCAGTAGTCTGTTGACAGGGAATTTGGCCGGGGAGCTGTTTTTT. It specifies CASSLLTGNLAGELFF. Full variable domain (remainder filled in from reference TRBV19 and TRBJ2-2): DGGITQSPKYLFRKEGQNVTLSCEQNLNHDAMYWYRQDPGQGLRLIYYSQIVNDFQKGDIAEGYSVSREKKESFPLTVTSAQKNPTAFYLCASSLLTGNLAGELFFGEGSRLTVL.

The chain employs TRBV9 and TRBJ1-1; 8 positions match TRBD1. This CDR3 contains 15 residues. The V gene end was trimmed by 4 bases and the J gene end by 4 bases; junction bases not matched to a gene: 9. In germline, CDR1 is SGDLS, CDR2 YYNGEE. This CDR3 is CASSTKTGVGTEAFF. The CDR3 DNA reads as TGTGCCAGCAGCACCAAGACAGGGGTTGGCACTGAAGCTTTCTTT.

The rearrangement joins TRBV18 to TRBJ1-1, with a tentative D call TRBD1 (6 bases). The CDR3 sequence is 15 residues long. Trimming left V 1 base short and J 1 base short, with 10 bases between. Germline V CDR1 and CDR2: KGHSH, LQKENI. CDR3 region: CASSPLGHTNTEAFF. As DNA, the CDR3 is TGTGCCAGCTCACCACTGGGACACACGAACACTGAAGCTTTCTTT.